This TCR beta chain appears in the sequencing data of a study of PD-1 blockade in classical Hodgkin lymphoma. Study results and limitations: Relapsed/refractory patients reportedly had the lowest baseline TCR diversity, below newly diagnosed patients, who were below healthy donors. Patients newly diagnosed and complete responders had comparable baseline diversity.

Germline V gene data show CDR1 as SGHTA and CDR2 as FQGTGA. V was cut by 4 bases and J by 6 bases, with 12 bases left in between. This CDR3 is built from 14 residues. Every patient relapsed after autologous stem cell transplantation, and brentuximab vedotin exposure varied. Only in-frame clones appear in the TCRdb table, and some are missing; sequencing was by immunoSEQ multiplex PCR. The sample lists about 50,000 clones, 73% occurring once. Concerning this clone itself: Its target is unknown.

The chain is built from TRBV7-3 and TRBJ2-2, with D hard to call. The TCR comes from a human donor with classical Hodgkin lymphoma. Source: peripheral blood mononuclear cells (PBMCs), taken before the second cycle of nivolumab. CDR3 nucleotide sequence: TGTGCCAGCAGCTCCTCATCAACAGCCGGGGAGCTGTTTTTT. Residues: CASSSSSTAGELFF. Full variable domain (rest looked up from reference TRBV7-3 and TRBJ2-2): GAGVSQTPSNKVTEKGKYVELRCDPISGHTALYWYRQSLGQGPEFLIYFQGTGAADDSGLPNDRFFAVRPEGSVSTLKIQRTERGDSAVYLCASSSSSTAGELFFGEGSRLTVL.